These 19 T cell receptor beta chains came from one sample sequenced in a study of molecular identifiers for immune sequencing clone quantification. TCRdb analysed the PCR reads with MiXCR anew, one entry per CDR3 protein. The data contain around 470,000 distinct CDR3 sequences, about a quarter of them singletons. The sequencing input was naive CD8+ T cells from blood, with Jurkat cell RNA spiked in. Stated subset: FACS-sorted CD8+CD4-CCR7+CD45RA+ naive T cells. Receptor source: a human donor in good health. Some libraries in this study had Jurkat cell RNA spiked in.

In the case of this clonotype: A junction boundary mismatches the germline segment, possibly from a read error. The genes are TRBV2 and TRBJ2-7; TRBD1 is a possible D gene (5 bases). CDR3 length equals 10 residues. Germline V gene sequence: CDR1 SNHLY, CDR2 FYNNEI. For the CDR3, the DNA is TGTGCCCGCAGGGTCTACGAGCAGTACTTC. Protein product: CARRVYEQYF.

There are many counts of this clonotype. The V call is TRBV6-2 or TRBV6-3, the J call TRBJ1-6, with TRBD1 matching over 7 bases. V was pared by 5 bases and J by 10 bases, with 8 bases of the junction left unmatched. The CDR3 spans 14 residues. CDR1 and CDR2 (germline): MNHEY, SVGEGT. The chain's CDR3 is CASSEDRSHSPLHF. The CDR3 DNA reads TGTGCCAGCAGTGAGGACAGGAGCCACTCACCCCTCCACTTT.

About this clonotype: Being one base from a much bigger clone, this may be a read error. Lacking the conserved final phenylalanine or tryptophan, this CDR3 likely reflects a read error. V is TRBV4-1 and J is TRBJ1-1, with D perhaps TRBD1 (6 bases). CDR1 is MGHRA, CDR2 YSYEKL, per germline. CDR3 size: 14 residues. V was trimmed by 3 bases and J by 2 bases, leaving 10 bases between them. CDR3 DNA: TGCGCCAGCAGCCAGGGACAATTAAACACTGAAGCTTTCCTT. As protein: CASSQGQLNTEAFL.

This chain links TRBV3-1 with TRBJ2-7; 8 positions agree with TRBD2. Germline CDR1 LGHDT, CDR2 YNNKEL (reference sequence). This CDR3 comprises 14 residues. Trimming at V came to 6 bases and at J to 3 bases, leaving 7 bases not matched to a gene. The CDR3 bases are TGTGCCAGCAGTGGCGGGGGGCGATACTACGAGCAGTACTTC. This encodes CASSGGGRYYEQYF.

The rearrangement uses TRBV3-1 and TRBJ2-3, with D perhaps TRBD2 (5 bases). The CDR3 has 16 amino acids. Germline V gene data show CDR1 as LGHDT and CDR2 as YNNKEL (reference sequence). Trimming shortened V by 3 bases and J by 2 bases, and 15 bases separated the two germline ends. The CDR3 DNA is TGTGCCAGCAGCCACTTTGCGGACTCCTCCACAGATACGCAGTATTTT. Amino acids: CASSHFADSSTDTQYF.

The sample holds many counts of this clonotype. V gene TRBV5-1 combines with J gene TRBJ2-7, with TRBD1 as a possible D gene (5 bases). Germline-derived CDR1 and CDR2 are SGHRS and YFSETQ. This CDR3 has 14 residues. The germline V and J ends were trimmed by 0 bases and 3 bases, with 10 bases remaining between them. CDR3 nucleotide sequence: TGCGCCAGCAGCTTGGCCGACAGCCACTACGAGCAGTACTTC. Translation: CASSLADSHYEQYF.

This rearrangement joins TRBV27 to TRBJ2-7; D is ambiguous. Germline V gene lookup returns CDR1 MNHEY and CDR2 SMNVEV (reference sequence). V lost 6 bases to trimming and J lost 7 bases, with 19 bases between them. CDR3 length: 14 residues. The CDR3 region has the DNA TGTGCCAGCAGCCCATTGGCGGCCCTGGGGGAGCAGTACTTC. Its protein product is CASSPLAALGEQYF.

This clonotype has ten or more counts. The V gene is TRBV7-9, the J gene TRBJ2-5; D is unclear. The germline V gene encodes CDR1 SEHNR and CDR2 FQNEAQ (reference sequence). Trimming left V 1 base short and J 1 base short, with 13 bases between. The CDR3 covers 16 residues. CDR3 sequence reads: CASSLGFTTFQETQYF. The DNA for the CDR3 is TGTGCCAGCAGCTTAGGGTTTACTACCTTCCAAGAGACCCAGTACTTC. Based on the CDR3 plus reference TRBV7-9 and TRBJ2-5, the full variable domain is DTGVSQNPRHKITKRGQNVTFRCDPISEHNRLYWYRQTLGQGPEFLTYFQNEAQLEKSRLLSDRFSAERPKGSFSTLEIQRTEQGDSAMYLCASSLGFTTFQETQYFGPGTRLLVL.

This clonotype was seen a handful of times. This chain joins TRBV6-2 or TRBV6-3 and TRBJ2-1; the D gene is possibly TRBD2 (6 bases). The CDR3 has 12 residues. CDR1 MNHEY and CDR2 SVGEGT come from the germline V gene. With 9 bases removed from V and 7 bases from J, the gap between germline ends came to 13 bases. CDR3: CASLSGVNEQFF. As DNA, the CDR3 is TGTGCCAGTCTTTCGGGAGTGAATGAGCAGTTCTTC.

The chain has TRBV6-2 or TRBV6-3 and TRBJ2-5, with D uncertain. The CDR3 sequence is 12 residues long. The V gene lost 2 bases and the J gene lost 5 bases, with 6 bases spanning the gap. Germline V gene sequence: CDR1 MNHEY, CDR2 SVGEGT. The CDR3 DNA sequence: TGTGCCAGCAGTTACCGTCCGGAGACCCAGTACTTC. Translating it yields CASSYRPETQYF.

The genes are TRBV7-8 and TRBJ2-1; 15 bases line up with TRBD2. After removal of 4 bases from V and 8 bases from J, the junction contained 9 bases not matched to a gene. The CDR3 runs 17 residues. Germline values: CDR1 SGHVS, CDR2 FQNEAQ. The CDR3 sequence: CASSSLWTSGGADEQFF. The CDR3 nucleotides are TGTGCCAGCAGCTCCCTCTGGACTAGCGGGGGGGCGGATGAGCAGTTCTTC. Full variable domain (outside the CDR3, taken from reference TRBV7-8 and TRBJ2-1): GAGVSQSPRYKVAKRGQDVALRCDPISGHVSLFWYQQALGQGPEFLTYFQNEAQLDKSGLPSDRFFAERPEGSVSTLKIQRTQQEDSAVYLCASSSLWTSGGADEQFFGPGTRLTVL.

This clonotype was seen repeatedly, ten times or more. This chain uses TRBV7-6 with TRBJ2-7, with TRBD2 as a possible D gene (6 bases). In germline, CDR1 is SGHVS, CDR2 FNYEAQ. The CDR3 is 14 amino acids. The V and J ends lost 2 bases and 7 bases respectively, with 15 bases between them. In DNA, the CDR3 is TGTGCCAGCAGCTTAAAGGTCGGGGGATGGGAGCAGTACTTC. Translated, it gives CASSLKVGGWEQYF.

In its sample, this clonotype was seen many times. The rearrangement links TRBV27 to TRBJ2-7; TRBD2 agrees at 8 bases. With V trimmed by 5 bases and J by 3 bases, 12 bases remained unmatched. Germline assignment: CDR1 MNHEY and CDR2 SMNVEV (reference sequence). This CDR3 contains 16 residues. CDR3 in amino acids: CASSPYGGGPGYEQYF. CDR3 bases: TGTGCCAGCAGTCCCTACGGGGGGGGGCCCGGCTACGAGCAGTACTTC.

This clonotype was counted ten times or more. The chain uses TRBV12-3 or TRBV12-4 and TRBJ2-7, with a possible D match to TRBD1 (6 bases). The V end lost 3 bases, the J end lost 7 bases, and 10 bases lay between the germline ends. The CDR3 consists of 12 residues. CDR3 sequence (DNA): TGTGCCAGCAGTTTTAGGGGGTATGAGCAGTACTTC. Translating it yields CASSFRGYEQYF.

The rearrangement links TRBV4-1 to TRBJ2-3; a weak D match, TRBD1 (6 bases). There are 14 residues in the CDR3. Deletions cut 4 bases from V and 1 base from J, with 9 bases between. CDR1 and CDR2 (germline): MGHRA, YSYEKL. CDR3 sequence: CASSPGTRTDTQYF. The CDR3 bases are TGCGCCAGCAGCCCGGGGACACGCACAGATACGCAGTATTTT.

This clonotype has just a few counts. The J gene is TRBJ1-1, the V gene TRBV6-6; 8 bases are a match to TRBD1. The CDR3 is made up of 16 amino acids. Germline assignment: CDR1 MNHNY and CDR2 SVGAGI (reference sequence). V lost 5 bases and J lost 0; bases outside the gene matches: 8. CDR3 in DNA: TGTGCCAGCAGTATCGGACAGGGAAACATGAACACTGAAGCTTTCTTT. This translates into CASSIGQGNMNTEAFF.

This rearrangement joins TRBV4-3 to TRBJ1-1, with 8 bases matching TRBD1. CDR3 length equals 13 residues. Germline CDR1 reads LGHNA; CDR2 reads YSLEER. V lost 4 bases, J lost 8 bases, and 6 bases stayed unmatched. In nucleotides, the CDR3 is TGCGCCAGCAGCCGACGGACAGGGACCGAAGCTTTCTTT. As protein: CASSRRTGTEAFF.

Details on this clonotype: A much larger clone sits a single nucleotide away, making a read error possible. The CDR3 protein is CASSARGFLQTDTQYF. The DNA of the CDR3 is TGTGCCAGCAGCGCGAGAGGGTTCCTTCAGACAGATACGCAGTATTTT. The chain carries TRBV9 and TRBJ2-3; tentatively, D is TRBD2 (5 bases). V was pared by 3 bases and J by 3 bases, with 17 bases between. The CDR3 is 16 amino acids. Germline loops: CDR1 SGDLS, CDR2 YYNGEE.

A note on this clonotype: A single base separates this from a much larger clone, so it may be a read error. The conserved final phenylalanine or tryptophan is absent from the CDR3, which likely points to a read error. DNA of the CDR3: TGCGCCAGCAGCTCTCCCGTGGAGAGGTTCACAGATACGCAGTATCTT. Protein product: CASSSPVERFTDTQYL. The chain is built from TRBV5-1 and TRBJ2-3; D gene ambiguous. The germline V gene encodes CDR1 SGHRS and CDR2 YFSETQ. This CDR3 has 16 residues. Trimming cost V 3 bases and J 2 bases, with 16 bases left between them.